Described below is a single T cell receptor beta chain sequence and its context. Its antigen remains unknown. These donors counted as nominally healthy when sampled, but unrecorded immune exposures were likely. This sample was taken from a study of cytomegalovirus exposure and HLA in healthy donors. This CDR3 has 15 amino acids. Trimming cost V 5 bases and J 7 bases, with 21 bases left between them. CDR1 SGHDT and CDR2 YYEEEE come from the germline V gene. PCR employed 60 Vbeta and 13 Jbeta primers. Authors' processing steps: Roughly 80 million unique TCR beta chains, about 11 million of them shared, were counted by a later analysis. Using immunoSEQ multiplex PCR, the repertoire was profiled, and TCRdb retains in-frame clones only, with some absent. The V and J calls and clone size come from that table; D and trimming were worked out from the DNA. Found here are more than 130,000 clones; the top ten clones hold roughly 3%.

Study-wide results and limits: One variant, a missense change in DCLRE1C, was linked in a later analysis to TCR beta V- and J-gene trimming. Follow-up analysis seemed to connect common viral pathogens with several of the most significant clusters identified.

The sequenced material came from PBMCs. The chain links TRBV5-6 to TRBJ1-2; D perhaps matches TRBD1 (6 bases). The origin of this receptor is a man in his forties in good health and CMV-seronegative. DNA for the CDR3: TGTGCCAGCAGATACTACAGGGTTCCTCGGGGTGGCTACACCTTC. It translates to CASRYYRVPRGGYTF.